Each of the 23 T cell receptor beta chains below was sequenced from the same sample in a study of beta chain features in type 1 diabetes. Every bit of the isolated RNA underwent reverse transcription, so sequencing read expressed TCRB transcripts. The assay was immunoSEQ multiplex PCR, and TCRdb's table has in-frame clones only and misses some. In the table there are a few hundred thousand clones, 12% to 15% of which are singletons. Material for sequencing was central memory CD4+ T cells from blood. Receptors were obtained from a young man in good health.

The chain is built from TRBV9 and TRBJ1-2; D uncertain. The CDR3 runs 12 residues. Germline V gives CDR1 SGDLS, CDR2 YYNGEE. The germline V and J ends were trimmed by 5 bases and 8 bases, with 13 bases remaining between them. The CDR3 sequence: CASSLWPEGYTF. As DNA, the CDR3 is TGTGCCAGCAGTTTGTGGCCCGAGGGCTACACCTTC.

The V gene is TRBV7-3, the J gene TRBJ2-1; D is possibly TRBD2 (6 bases). The CDR3 totals 17 residues. V was cut by 3 bases and J by 0 bases, with 15 bases left in between. In germline, CDR1 is SGHTA, CDR2 FQGTGA. CDR3: CASSFRGGRVSYNEQFF. DNA of the CDR3: TGTGCCAGCAGCTTCCGCGGAGGGCGGGTCTCCTACAATGAGCAGTTCTTC. Combining the CDR3 with reference TRBV7-3 and TRBJ2-1 gives the whole variable domain GAGVSQTPSNKVTEKGKYVELRCDPISGHTALYWYRQSLGQGPEFLIYFQGTGAADDSGLPNDRFFAVRPEGSVSTLKIQRTERGDSAVYLCASSFRGGRVSYNEQFFGPGTRLTVL.

CDR3 protein: CASRPGPEDTQYF. CDR3 in DNA: TGTGCCAGCAGGCCCGGACCGGAGGATACGCAGTATTTT. The chain uses TRBV5-6 and TRBJ2-3; unclear D gene. V was shortened by 5 bases and J by 6 bases, with 13 bases between the two germline ends. CDR1 is SGHDT and CDR2 is YYEEEE in the germline V gene. CDR3 length: 13 residues.

This clone appeared a few times. The chain recombines TRBV4-2 with TRBJ2-2, with 13 bases lining up with TRBD2. The CDR3 is 17 residues long. Unmatched junction bases numbered 6, after V lost 4 bases and J lost 4 bases. Per the germline V gene, CDR1 is LGHNA and CDR2 is YNFKEQ. This chain's CDR3 is CASSLGTSGVATGELFF. In nucleotides, the CDR3 is TGTGCCAGCAGCCTCGGGACTAGCGGGGTCGCCACCGGGGAGCTGTTTTTT.

Concerning this clone: The same CDR3 arises from other DNA sequences in this sample as well. This chain uses TRBV4-3 with TRBJ2-3; D is possibly TRBD1 or TRBD2 (7 bases each). Trimming took off 0 bases at V and 1 base at J, with 14 bases between the two ends. This CDR3 comprises 17 residues. Germline V CDR1 and CDR2: LGHNA, YSLEER. Written as DNA, the CDR3 is TGCGCCAGCAGCCAAGATCTGCCAGGGGGGGGCACAGATACGCAGTATTTT. This gives the protein CASSQDLPGGGTDTQYF.

This clone was seen ten or more times. The J gene is TRBJ2-7, the V gene TRBV7-2; 8 positions match TRBD2. This CDR3 region has 18 residues. V was pared by 1 base and J by 2 bases, with 13 bases of the junction left unmatched. The V gene's germline CDR1 is SGHTA and CDR2 FQGNSA. CDR3 protein: CASSLEASGFSNTYEQYF. CDR3 nucleotides: TGTGCCAGCAGCTTAGAGGCTAGCGGGTTTTCAAATACCTACGAGCAGTACTTC.

This clone was seen a handful of times. The chain combines TRBV7-9 with TRBJ1-4; 9 bases line up with TRBD1. J lost 0 bases, V lost 3 bases, and 2 bases had no gene match. This CDR3 has 16 amino acids. Germline V lookup: CDR1 SEHNR, CDR2 FQNEAQ (reference sequence). The CDR3 DNA reads TGTGCCAGCAGCTTGGACAGGGGCGCAACTAATGAAAAACTGTTTTTT. It is translated as CASSLDRGATNEKLFF.

This clone was counted a few times. V usage is TRBV7-9 and J usage is TRBJ2-7, with TRBD1 matching over 9 bases. CDR3 length: 15 residues. Germline V gene data show CDR1 as SEHNR and CDR2 as FQNEAQ (reference sequence). Trimming cost V 2 bases and J 5 bases; bases outside gene matches: 7. CDR3 protein: CASSLRGTGLHEQYV. CDR3 sequence (DNA): TGTGCCAGCAGCTTAAGGGGGACAGGGCTCCACGAGCAGTACGTC.

This clone was observed a handful of times. Other DNA variants within this sample encode the same CDR3. The chain links TRBV6-5 to TRBJ2-3; TRBD1 agrees at 7 bases. CDR1 and CDR2 from the germline V gene are MNHEY and SVGAGI. V was clipped by 6 bases and J by 2 bases; unmatched bases: 5. The CDR3 is 14 amino acids. As DNA, the CDR3 is TGTGCCAGCAGCCCCGGACAGGTCACAGATACGCAGTATTTT. Amino acid sequence: CASSPGQVTDTQYF.

The rearrangement uses TRBV29-1 and TRBJ2-7; 8 bases are a match to TRBD2. Germline-derived CDR1 and CDR2 are SQVTM and ANQGSEA. CDR3 length: 13 amino acids. The V and J ends lost 5 bases and 1 base, in that order; junction bases with no gene match: 4. This CDR3 reads CSVRAGGSYEQYF. In DNA form, the CDR3 reads TGCAGCGTTCGCGCGGGGGGATCCTACGAGCAGTACTTC.

This clone was observed a handful of times. J is TRBJ2-3 and V is TRBV4-3; the D gene could be TRBD1 or TRBD2 (5 bases each). The CDR3 totals 16 residues. CDR1 is LGHNA, CDR2 YSLEER, per germline. V was trimmed by 4 bases and J by 6 bases, leaving 20 bases between them. The CDR3 is CASSLNHLGPGDTQYF. CDR3 DNA sequence: TGCGCCAGCAGCCTAAACCATTTGGGGCCGGGGGATACGCAGTATTTT.

Concerning this clone itself: This specimen includes other DNA sequences encoding the same CDR3. This sequence joins TRBV4-3 and TRBJ1-2; D ambiguous. The V gene's germline CDR1 is LGHNA and CDR2 YSLEER. The CDR3 spans 13 residues. V lost 0 bases to trimming and J lost 2 bases, with 4 bases between them. The CDR3, as DNA: TGCGCCAGCAGCCAAGACGGCAACTATGGCTACACCTTC. It yields the protein CASSQDGNYGYTF.

The V gene is TRBV11-2, the J gene TRBJ1-2; tentative D call: TRBD1 (6 bases). The CDR3 sequence is 15 residues long. V was trimmed by 1 base and J by 3 bases, leaving 12 bases between them. Germline CDR1 SGHAT, CDR2 FQNNGV. CDR3 amino acids: CASSLVGHSDYGYTF. The CDR3 coding sequence is TGTGCCAGCAGCTTAGTGGGACACTCCGACTATGGCTACACCTTC.

The chain employs TRBV7-2 and TRBJ2-1; 9 bases are shared with TRBD2. The germline CDR1 and CDR2 sequences are SGHTA and FQGNSA. The CDR3 is 14 amino acids. Trimming took 6 bases from V and 7 from J; bases not matched to a gene: 7. CDR3 bases: TGTGCCAGCAGTTCGATTAGCGGGAGAAATGAGCAGTTCTTC. Amino acids: CASSSISGRNEQFF.

The sample holds many counts of this clone. This chain connects TRBV2 to TRBJ1-2; no definite D call. CDR3 length: 12 residues. Trimming removed 7 bases at V and 7 bases at J, with 13 bases between. Looked up from germline, CDR1 is SNHLY and CDR2 is FYNNEI. In DNA form, the CDR3 reads TGTGCCAGCACCCCTGACATCGGTGGCTACACCTTC. This gives the protein CASTPDIGGYTF.

The chain has TRBV7-3 and TRBJ2-6; D gene uncertain. V was shortened by 5 bases and J by 8 bases, with 13 bases between the two germline ends. The CDR3 spans 14 residues. Germline V gene lookup returns CDR1 SGHTA and CDR2 FQGTGA. Here the CDR3 DNA reads TGTGCCAGCAGCCGACAAGGGATTCCCAACGTCCTGACTTTC. This encodes CASSRQGIPNVLTF.

This clone showed up many times. The chain carries TRBV27 and TRBJ2-5; TRBD2 matches at 8 bases. Germline assignment: CDR1 MNHEY and CDR2 SMNVEV (reference sequence). J lost 7 bases, V lost 5 bases, and 15 bases had no gene match. CDR3 length: 16 residues. For the CDR3, the DNA is TGTGCCAGCAGTGAGCGGAGACTAGCGAGAGGGGGGACCCAGTACTTC. Amino acids: CASSERRLARGGTQYF.

This clone was seen only a few times. The V gene is TRBV7-2, the J gene TRBJ2-1; 8 bases agree with TRBD2. The CDR3 length is 18 residues. V gave up 0 bases and J gave up 0 bases; unmatched junction bases: 7. Germline CDR1 reads SGHTA; CDR2 reads FQGNSA. Here the CDR3 reads CASSLAPLAGSSYNEQFF. The CDR3 region has the DNA TGTGCCAGCAGCTTAGCTCCCTTAGCGGGGAGCTCCTACAATGAGCAGTTCTTC.

The chain combines TRBV19 with TRBJ2-1; a weak D match, TRBD2 (5 bases). The CDR3 sequence is 14 residues long. The germline V gene encodes CDR1 LNHDA and CDR2 SQIVND (reference sequence). Trimming pared 10 bases from V and 0 bases from J, leaving 13 bases between. This CDR3 is CATRRTSSYNEQFF. The CDR3 DNA follows: TGTGCCACCAGGCGGACTTCCTCCTACAATGAGCAGTTCTTC. The full variable domain, completed using reference TRBV19 and TRBJ2-1, is DGGITQSPKYLFRKEGQNVTLSCEQNLNHDAMYWYRQDPGQGLRLIYYSQIVNDFQKGDIAEGYSVSREKKESFPLTVTSAQKNPTAFYLCATRRTSSYNEQFFGPGTRLTVL.

A few counts support this clone. The chain recombines TRBV4-2 with TRBJ1-2, with D possibly being TRBD1 (6 bases). Germline CDR1 LGHNA, CDR2 YNFKEQ. Trimming pared 0 bases from V and 7 bases from J, leaving 15 bases between. The CDR3 runs 15 residues. DNA of the CDR3: TGTGCCAGCAGCCAAGATAGGGGGGCGCCCGGTGGCTACACCTTC. This sequence encodes CASSQDRGAPGGYTF.

This clone was observed at least ten times. The chain has TRBV4-3 and TRBJ1-1; TRBD1 matches at 8 bases. V lost 5 bases to trimming and J lost 4 bases; unmatched junction nucleotides: 6. The germline V gene has CDR1 LGHNA and CDR2 YSLEER. This CDR3 comprises 14 residues. CDR3 in amino acids: CASSFQGATTEAFF. For the CDR3, the DNA is TGCGCCAGCAGCTTCCAGGGGGCGACCACTGAAGCTTTCTTT.

The chain couples TRBV18 to TRBJ1-5, with 11 bases fitting TRBD1. J was trimmed by 6 bases and V by 3 bases; bases with no gene match: 1. The CDR3 is 14 residues long. Germline CDR1 reads KGHSH; CDR2 reads LQKENI. The CDR3 here is CASSPDRGLQPQHF. CDR3 sequence (DNA): TGTGCCAGCTCACCGGACAGGGGGCTTCAGCCCCAGCATTTT. The complete variable domain, with remaining parts taken from reference TRBV18 and TRBJ1-5, reads NAGVMQNPRHLVRRRGQEARLRCSPMKGHSHVYWYRQLPEEGLKFMVYLQKENIIDESGMPKERFSAEFPKEGPSILRIQQVVRGDSAAYFCASSPDRGLQPQHFGDGTRLSIL.

The chain links TRBV7-2 to TRBJ2-1, with TRBD2 identical over 10 bases. This CDR3 has 14 residues. V lost 7 bases, J lost 1 base, and 1 base stayed unmatched. CDR1 SGHTA and CDR2 FQGNSA come from the germline V gene. The CDR3 loop is CASKRGGSYNEQFF. CDR3 coding DNA: TGTGCCAGCAAGCGGGGGGGTTCCTACAATGAGCAGTTCTTC.